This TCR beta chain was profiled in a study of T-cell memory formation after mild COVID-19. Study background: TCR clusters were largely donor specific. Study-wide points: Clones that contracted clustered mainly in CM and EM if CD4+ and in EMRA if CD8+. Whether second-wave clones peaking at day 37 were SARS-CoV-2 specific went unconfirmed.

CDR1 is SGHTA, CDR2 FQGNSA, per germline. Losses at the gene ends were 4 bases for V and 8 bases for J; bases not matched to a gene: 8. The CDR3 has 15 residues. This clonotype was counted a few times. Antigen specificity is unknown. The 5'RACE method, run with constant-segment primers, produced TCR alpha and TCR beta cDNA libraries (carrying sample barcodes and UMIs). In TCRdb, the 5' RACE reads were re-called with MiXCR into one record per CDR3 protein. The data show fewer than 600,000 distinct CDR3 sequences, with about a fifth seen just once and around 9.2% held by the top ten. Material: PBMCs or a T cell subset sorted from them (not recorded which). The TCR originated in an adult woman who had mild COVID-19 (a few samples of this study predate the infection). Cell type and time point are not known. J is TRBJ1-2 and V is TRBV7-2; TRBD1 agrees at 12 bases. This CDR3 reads CASSYTTGTGGGYTF. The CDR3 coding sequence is TGTGCCAGCAGCTATACAACCGGGACAGGGGGCGGCTACACCTTC.